This T cell receptor (beta chain) was profiled in a study of regulatory T cells in long-lasting Graves disease. Time point in this sample: persistent/refractory GD, antithyroid drugs over 5 years with positive TRAb. Generation of the TCR library employed RNA extracted from PBMCs. Patients were enrolled at an endocrinology department in Xi'an, China. A peripheral blood sample, roughly 8.7 milliliters in volume, was drawn into EDTA tubes. Regarding this clonotype: Its specificity is unknown.

Overall study results and limits: The researchers studied only peripheral blood, not thyroid tissue. Persistent disease showed a preference for TRBV28, TRBJ1-2 and TRBJ2-5.

Construction of the TCR beta libraries employed iRepertoire HTBI primers in conjunction with Arm-PCR of CDR3 regions. TCRdb independently ran MiXCR on the multiplex PCR reads; one entry per CDR3 protein. The top ten hold around 15% of the sample, which has roughly 430,000 distinct CDR3 sequences, roughly a fifth seen once. The CDR3 consists of 11 residues. Germline V gives CDR1 MNHEY, CDR2 SMNVEV (reference sequence). With 2 bases removed from V and 9 bases from J, the gap between germline ends came to 7 bases. The chain has TRBV27 and TRBJ1-1; D gene ambiguous. This specimen was peripheral blood mononuclear cells (PBMCs), taken when the disease was refractory, from a patient treated with antithyroid drugs. The receptor comes from a female donor with Graves disease. CDR3 in amino acids: CASSLRGKAFF. DNA of the CDR3: TGTGCCAGCAGTTTACGGGGAAAAGCTTTCTTT.